This T cell receptor beta chain was sequenced during a study of cytomegalovirus exposure and HLA in healthy donors. The PCR used 60 Vbeta and 13 Jbeta primers. Profiled with immunoSEQ multiplex PCR; TCRdb holds only in-frame clones, not every one. Of roughly 97,000 clones listed, approximately 80% are singletons. Trimming cost V 5 bases and J 3 bases; bases outside gene matches: 10. The CDR3 extends over 16 amino acids. CDR1 is MNHEY and CDR2 is SMNVEV in the germline V gene (reference sequence). Source material: PBMCs. The clonotype comes from a woman aged 35 to 49 in good health and CMV-seronegative. The genes are TRBV27 and TRBJ1-5; 7 bases fit TRBD1. In DNA, the CDR3 is TGTGCCAGCAGTAAATACTTACAGGGGTACAATCAGCCCCAGCATTTT. Translated, it gives CASSKYLQGYNQPQHF.